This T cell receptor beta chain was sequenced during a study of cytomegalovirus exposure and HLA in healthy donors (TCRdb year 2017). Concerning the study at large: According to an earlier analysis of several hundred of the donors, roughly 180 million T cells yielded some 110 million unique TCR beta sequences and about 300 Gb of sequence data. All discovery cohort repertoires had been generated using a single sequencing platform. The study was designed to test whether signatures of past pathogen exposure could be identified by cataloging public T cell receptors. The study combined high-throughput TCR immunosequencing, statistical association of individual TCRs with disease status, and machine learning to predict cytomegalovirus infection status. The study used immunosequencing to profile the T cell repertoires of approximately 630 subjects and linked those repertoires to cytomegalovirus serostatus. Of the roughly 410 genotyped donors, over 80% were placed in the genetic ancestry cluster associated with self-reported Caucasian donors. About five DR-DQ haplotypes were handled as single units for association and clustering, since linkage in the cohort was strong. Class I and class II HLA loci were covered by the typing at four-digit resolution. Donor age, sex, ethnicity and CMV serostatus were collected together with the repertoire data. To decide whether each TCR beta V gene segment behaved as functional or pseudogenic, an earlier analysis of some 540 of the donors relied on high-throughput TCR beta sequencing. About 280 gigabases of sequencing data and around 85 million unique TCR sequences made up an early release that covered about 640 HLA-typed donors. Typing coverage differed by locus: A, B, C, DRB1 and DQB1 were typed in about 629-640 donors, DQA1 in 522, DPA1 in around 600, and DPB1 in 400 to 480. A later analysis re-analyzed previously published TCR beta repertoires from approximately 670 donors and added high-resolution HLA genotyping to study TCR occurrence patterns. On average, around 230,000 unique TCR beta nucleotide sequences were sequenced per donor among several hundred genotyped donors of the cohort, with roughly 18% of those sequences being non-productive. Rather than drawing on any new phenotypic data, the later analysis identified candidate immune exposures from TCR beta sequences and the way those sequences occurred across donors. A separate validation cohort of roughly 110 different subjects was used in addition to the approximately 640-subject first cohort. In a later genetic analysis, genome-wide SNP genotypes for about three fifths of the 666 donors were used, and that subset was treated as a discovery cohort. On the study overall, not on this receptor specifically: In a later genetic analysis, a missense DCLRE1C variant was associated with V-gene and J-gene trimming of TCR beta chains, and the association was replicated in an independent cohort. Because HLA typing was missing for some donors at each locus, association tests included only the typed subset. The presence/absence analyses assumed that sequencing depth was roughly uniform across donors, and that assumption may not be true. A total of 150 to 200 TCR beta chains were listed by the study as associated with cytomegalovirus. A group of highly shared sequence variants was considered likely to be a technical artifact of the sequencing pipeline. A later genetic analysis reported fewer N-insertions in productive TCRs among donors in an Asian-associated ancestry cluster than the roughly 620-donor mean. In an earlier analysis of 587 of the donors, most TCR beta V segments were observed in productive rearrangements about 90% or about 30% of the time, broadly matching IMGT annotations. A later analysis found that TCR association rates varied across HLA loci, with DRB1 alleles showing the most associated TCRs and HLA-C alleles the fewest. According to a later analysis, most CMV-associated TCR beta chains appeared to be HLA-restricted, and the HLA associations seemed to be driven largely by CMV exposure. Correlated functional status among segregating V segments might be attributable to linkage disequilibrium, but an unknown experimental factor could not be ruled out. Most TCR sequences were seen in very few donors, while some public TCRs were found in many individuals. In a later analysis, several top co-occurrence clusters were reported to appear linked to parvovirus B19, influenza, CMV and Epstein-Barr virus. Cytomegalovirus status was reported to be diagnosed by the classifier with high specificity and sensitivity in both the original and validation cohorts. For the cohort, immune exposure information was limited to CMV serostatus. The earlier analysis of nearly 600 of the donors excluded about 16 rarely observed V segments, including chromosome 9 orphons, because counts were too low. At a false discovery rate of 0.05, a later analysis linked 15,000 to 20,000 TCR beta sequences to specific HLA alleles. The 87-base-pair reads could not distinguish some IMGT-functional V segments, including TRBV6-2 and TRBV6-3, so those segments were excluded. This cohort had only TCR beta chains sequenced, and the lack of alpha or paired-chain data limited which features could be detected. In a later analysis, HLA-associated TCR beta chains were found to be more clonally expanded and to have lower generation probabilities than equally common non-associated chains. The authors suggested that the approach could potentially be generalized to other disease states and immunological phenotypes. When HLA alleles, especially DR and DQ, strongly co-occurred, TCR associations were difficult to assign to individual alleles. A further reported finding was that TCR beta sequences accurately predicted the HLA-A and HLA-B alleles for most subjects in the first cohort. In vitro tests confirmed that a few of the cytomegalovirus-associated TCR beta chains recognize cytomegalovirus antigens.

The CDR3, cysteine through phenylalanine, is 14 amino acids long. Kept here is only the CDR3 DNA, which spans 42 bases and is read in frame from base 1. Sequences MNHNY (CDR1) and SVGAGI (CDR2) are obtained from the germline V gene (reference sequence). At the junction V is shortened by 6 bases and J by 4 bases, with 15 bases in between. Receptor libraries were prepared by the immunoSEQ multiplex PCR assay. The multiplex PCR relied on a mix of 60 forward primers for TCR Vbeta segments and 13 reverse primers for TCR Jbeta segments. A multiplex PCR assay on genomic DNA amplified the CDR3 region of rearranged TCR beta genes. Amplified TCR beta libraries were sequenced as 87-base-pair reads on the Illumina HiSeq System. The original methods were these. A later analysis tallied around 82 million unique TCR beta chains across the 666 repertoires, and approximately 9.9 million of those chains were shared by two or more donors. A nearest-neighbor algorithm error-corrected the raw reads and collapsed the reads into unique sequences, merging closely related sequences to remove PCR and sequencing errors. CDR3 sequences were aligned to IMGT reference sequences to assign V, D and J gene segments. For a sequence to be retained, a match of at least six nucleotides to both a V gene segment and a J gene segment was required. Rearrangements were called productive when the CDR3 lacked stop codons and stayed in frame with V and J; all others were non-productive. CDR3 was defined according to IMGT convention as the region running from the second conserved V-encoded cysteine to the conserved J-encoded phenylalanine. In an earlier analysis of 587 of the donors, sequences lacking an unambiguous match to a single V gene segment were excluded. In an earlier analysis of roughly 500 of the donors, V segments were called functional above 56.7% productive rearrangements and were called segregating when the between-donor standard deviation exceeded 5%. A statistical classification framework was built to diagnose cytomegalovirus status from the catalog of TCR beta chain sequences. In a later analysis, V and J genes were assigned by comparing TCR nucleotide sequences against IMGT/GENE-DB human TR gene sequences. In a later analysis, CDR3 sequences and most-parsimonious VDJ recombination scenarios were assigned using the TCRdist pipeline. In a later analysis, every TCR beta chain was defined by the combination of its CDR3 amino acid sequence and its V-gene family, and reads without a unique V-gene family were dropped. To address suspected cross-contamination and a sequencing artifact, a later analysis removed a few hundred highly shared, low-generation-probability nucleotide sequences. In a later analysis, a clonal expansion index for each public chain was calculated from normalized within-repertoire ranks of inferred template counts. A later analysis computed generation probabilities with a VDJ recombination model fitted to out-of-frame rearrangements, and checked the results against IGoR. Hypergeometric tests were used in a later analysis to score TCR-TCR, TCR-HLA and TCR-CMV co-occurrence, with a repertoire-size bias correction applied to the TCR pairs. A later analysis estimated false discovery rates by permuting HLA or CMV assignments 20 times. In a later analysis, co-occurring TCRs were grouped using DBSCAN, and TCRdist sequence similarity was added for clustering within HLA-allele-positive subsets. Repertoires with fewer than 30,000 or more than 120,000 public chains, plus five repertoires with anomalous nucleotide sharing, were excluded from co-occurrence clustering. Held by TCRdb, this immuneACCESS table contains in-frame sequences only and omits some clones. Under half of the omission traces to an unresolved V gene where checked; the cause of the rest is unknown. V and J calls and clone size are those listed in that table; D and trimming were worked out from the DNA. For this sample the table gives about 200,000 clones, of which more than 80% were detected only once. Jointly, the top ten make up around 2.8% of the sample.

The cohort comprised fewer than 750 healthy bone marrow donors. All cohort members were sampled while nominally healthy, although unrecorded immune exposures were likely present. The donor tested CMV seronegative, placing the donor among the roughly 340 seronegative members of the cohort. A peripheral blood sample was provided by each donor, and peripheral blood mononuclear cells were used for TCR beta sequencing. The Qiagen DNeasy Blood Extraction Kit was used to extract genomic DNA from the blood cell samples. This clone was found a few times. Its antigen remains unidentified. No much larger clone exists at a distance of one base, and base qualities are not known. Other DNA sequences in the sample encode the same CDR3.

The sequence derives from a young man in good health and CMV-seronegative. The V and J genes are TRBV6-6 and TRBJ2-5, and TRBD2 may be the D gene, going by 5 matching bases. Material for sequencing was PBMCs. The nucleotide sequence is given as TGTGCCAGCAGACTCCCCGGGGAAGGAGAGACCCAGTACTTC. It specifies CASRLPGEGETQYF.